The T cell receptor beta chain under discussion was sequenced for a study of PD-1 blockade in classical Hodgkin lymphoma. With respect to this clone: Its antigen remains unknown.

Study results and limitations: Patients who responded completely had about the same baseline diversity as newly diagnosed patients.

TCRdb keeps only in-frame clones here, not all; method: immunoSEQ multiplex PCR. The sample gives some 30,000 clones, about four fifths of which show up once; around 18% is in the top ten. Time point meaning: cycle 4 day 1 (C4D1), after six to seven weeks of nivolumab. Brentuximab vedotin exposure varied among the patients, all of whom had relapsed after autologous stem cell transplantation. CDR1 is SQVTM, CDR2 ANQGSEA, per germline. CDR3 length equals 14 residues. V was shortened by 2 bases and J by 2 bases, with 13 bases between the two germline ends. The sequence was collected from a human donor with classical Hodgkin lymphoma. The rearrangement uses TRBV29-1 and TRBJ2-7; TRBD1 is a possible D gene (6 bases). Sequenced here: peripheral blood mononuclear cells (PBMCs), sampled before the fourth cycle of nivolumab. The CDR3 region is CSVEKDSDTYEQYF. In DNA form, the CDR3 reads TGCAGCGTTGAAAAGGACAGCGATACCTACGAGCAGTACTTC.